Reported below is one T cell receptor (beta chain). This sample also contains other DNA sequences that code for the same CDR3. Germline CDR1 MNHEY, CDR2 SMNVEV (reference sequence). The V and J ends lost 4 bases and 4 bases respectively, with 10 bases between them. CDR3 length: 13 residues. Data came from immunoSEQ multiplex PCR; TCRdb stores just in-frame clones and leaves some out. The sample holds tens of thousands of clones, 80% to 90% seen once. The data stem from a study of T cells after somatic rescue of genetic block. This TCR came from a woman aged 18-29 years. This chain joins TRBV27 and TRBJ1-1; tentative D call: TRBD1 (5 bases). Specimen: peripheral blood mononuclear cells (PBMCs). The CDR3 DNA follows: TGTGCCAGCAGTTATCAGAGGGGCACTGAAGCTTTCTTT. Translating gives CASSYQRGTEAFF.